The sequence of this T cell receptor (beta chain) was determined in a study of blood T cell repertoires in COVID-19. CDR3 length: 16 amino acids. Profiled with immunoSEQ multiplex PCR; TCRdb holds only in-frame clones, not every one. In the table there are around 480,000 clones, roughly 90% of which are singletons. The clonotype was recovered from a woman under 30 who had recovered from COVID-19. This chain joins TRBV21-1 and TRBJ1-5. TRBV21-1 is a listed pseudogene. The sequenced material came from PBMCs or T cells enriched from blood (not recorded which). DNA for the CDR3: TGTGCCAGCAGTCCGAGCTGTAAGAGTAGCAATCAGCCCCAGCATTTT. Translation gives CASSPSCKSSNQPQHF.